One and the same sample provided the 20 T cell receptor beta chains below, sequenced in a study of shared clonotypes between healthy human individuals. Generated by immunoSEQ multiplex PCR, the TCRdb table keeps only in-frame clones and is missing some. The data contain some 1,400,000 clones, around 97% of them singletons. The sequencing input was naive CD4+ T cells sorted from blood. As to subset: CD45RA+ positively selected. These receptors were taken from a man aged 30 to 39 in good health.

J is TRBJ2-7 and V is TRBV19, with 9 bases lining up with TRBD1. Germline CDR1 and CDR2: LNHDA and SQIVND (reference sequence). V gave up 5 bases and J gave up 2 bases; unmatched junction bases: 10. This CDR3 region has 16 residues. The CDR3 DNA reads as TGTGCCAGTAGTGCGACCCACAGGGGGCATCCCTACGAGCAGTACTTC. This translates into CASSATHRGHPYEQYF. Full variable domain (missing parts from reference TRBV19 and TRBJ2-7): DGGITQSPKYLFRKEGQNVTLSCEQNLNHDAMYWYRQDPGQGLRLIYYSQIVNDFQKGDIAEGYSVSREKKESFPLTVTSAQKNPTAFYLCASSATHRGHPYEQYFGPGTRLTVT.

The V gene is TRBV29-1, the J gene TRBJ2-1; D may be TRBD1 (6 bases). The length of the CDR3 is 14 residues. The V and J ends lost 7 bases and 7 bases respectively, with 20 bases between them. The V gene's germline CDR1 is SQVTM and CDR2 ANQGSEA. This chain's CDR3 is CSALKQGRRNEQFF. The CDR3 DNA is TGCAGCGCCCTAAAACAGGGTCGTCGGAATGAGCAGTTCTTC.

In its sample, this clone was seen once. The chain has TRBV5-5 and TRBJ2-3; 8 bases are shared with TRBD2. CDR3 length: 19 amino acids. The trim removed 0 bases at V and 0 bases at J, leaving 12 bases unmatched. Germline values: CDR1 SGHKS, CDR2 YYEKEE (reference sequence). The CDR3 DNA follows: TGTGCCAGCAGCTTGGTTGTCTCAGGACTAGCAAAAAGCACAGATACGCAGTATTTT. Translating gives CASSLVVSGLAKSTDTQYF.

This clone showed up just once. This chain connects TRBV19 to TRBJ2-1; D gene uncertain. Trimming took off 3 bases at V and 6 bases at J, with 9 bases between the two ends. The length of the CDR3 is 13 residues. Germline-derived CDR1 and CDR2 are LNHDA and SQIVND (reference sequence). This CDR3 reads CASSMVLPNEQFF. The CDR3 DNA sequence: TGTGCCAGTAGTATGGTCCTTCCCAATGAGCAGTTCTTC. The full variable domain, rest sourced from reference TRBV19 and TRBJ2-1, is DGGITQSPKYLFRKEGQNVTLSCEQNLNHDAMYWYRQDPGQGLRLIYYSQIVNDFQKGDIAEGYSVSREKKESFPLTVTSAQKNPTAFYLCASSMVLPNEQFFGPGTRLTVL.

This chain connects TRBV10-1 to TRBJ2-7; D is undetermined. Trimming cost V 3 bases and J 2 bases, with 14 bases left between them. The CDR3 has 15 amino acids. Germline V lookup: CDR1 WNHNN, CDR2 SYGVQD (reference sequence). The DNA of the CDR3 is TGCGCCAGCAGTGAAACCCTAGACACTCCCTACGAGCAGTACTTC. Protein: CASSETLDTPYEQYF.

The V and J genes are TRBV6-1 and TRBJ1-3; 7 positions match TRBD1. Germline loops: CDR1 MNHNS, CDR2 SASEGT. J was trimmed by 5 bases and V by 1 base; bases with no gene match: 2. This CDR3 is 14 amino acids long. This chain's CDR3 is CASSEGDSRNTIYF. The CDR3 DNA reads TGTGCCAGCAGTGAAGGGGACAGTCGAAACACCATATATTTT.

The count of this clone is one. V usage is TRBV28 and J usage is TRBJ2-2; 9 bases are shared with TRBD2. V shed 6 bases, J shed 4 bases, and the junction held 3 bases outside the gene matches. The CDR3 has 14 amino acids. Germline V gene data show CDR1 as MDHEN and CDR2 as SYDVKM. The CDR3 is CASSRREGTGELFF. As DNA, the CDR3 is TGTGCCAGCAGCCGGCGGGAGGGCACCGGGGAGCTGTTTTTT.

This clone was counted once. The chain recombines TRBV5-1 with TRBJ1-2; 7 nucleotides agree with TRBD1. In germline, CDR1 is SGHRS, CDR2 YFSETQ. The trim removed 4 bases at V and 8 bases at J, leaving 8 bases unmatched. This CDR3 spans 13 amino acids. CDR3 sequence reads: CASSPGQTGGYTF. The CDR3 DNA is TGCGCCAGCAGCCCGGGACAGACTGGGGGCTACACCTTC. Drawing the rest from reference TRBV5-1 and TRBJ1-2, the complete variable domain is KAGVTQTPRYLIKTRGQQVTLSCSPISGHRSVSWYQQTPGQGLQFLFEYFSETQRNKGNFPGRFSGRQFSNSRSEMNVSTLELGDSALYLCASSPGQTGGYTFGSGTRLTVV.

On this clone: The same CDR3 can be traced to other DNA sequences in this sample. V and J are TRBV7-9 and TRBJ2-7, with TRBD2 identical over 8 bases. This CDR3 is 14 amino acids long. After removal of 3 bases from V and 3 bases from J, the junction contained 4 bases not matched to a gene. In germline, CDR1 is SEHNR, CDR2 FQNEAQ (reference sequence). CDR3 protein: CASSLAGGGYEQYF. As DNA, the CDR3 is TGTGCCAGCAGCTTGGCGGGAGGTGGCTACGAGCAGTACTTC.

The chain is built from TRBV7-2 and TRBJ2-2; 10 nucleotides align to TRBD2. Per the germline V gene, CDR1 is SGHTA and CDR2 is FQGNSA. V was clipped by 2 bases and J by 5 bases; unmatched bases: 14. The CDR3 covers 19 residues. The DNA for the CDR3 is TGTGCCAGCAGCTTAAGGTGGTCTAGCGGGAGCGGGGTGACCGGGGAGCTGTTTTTT. It specifies CASSLRWSSGSGVTGELFF. The variable domain in full, with the rest retrieved from reference TRBV7-2 and TRBJ2-2, is GAGVSQSPSNKVTEKGKDVELRCDPISGHTALYWYRQSLGQGLEFLIYFQGNSAPDKSGLPSDRFSAERTGGSVSTLTIQRTQQEDSAVYLCASSLRWSSGSGVTGELFFGEGSRLTVL.

This chain connects TRBV6-5 to TRBJ2-1; D might be TRBD2 (6 bases). Germline CDR1 and CDR2: MNHEY and SVGAGI. The CDR3 extends over 13 amino acids. Trimming stripped 6 bases from V and 9 bases from J, with 15 bases between. The DNA of the CDR3 is TGTGCCAGCAGCCCCGGGGGTTACCTTGAGCAGTTCTTC. Translated: CASSPGGYLEQFF.

V and J are TRBV29-1 and TRBJ2-1, with TRBD2 as a possible D gene (6 bases). The germline gives CDR1 SQVTM, CDR2 ANQGSEA. The CDR3 spans 13 residues. Between the trimmed V and J ends, which lost 8 bases and 5 bases, there was a span of 16 bases. The CDR3 is CSTGGPGHNEQFF. The CDR3 coding sequence is TGCAGCACCGGAGGGCCGGGGCACAATGAGCAGTTCTTC.

This chain joins TRBV30 and TRBJ2-3, with no clear D. The ends were cut back, 5 bases at V and 0 bases at J, with 12 bases in the middle. CDR1 is GTSNPN, CDR2 SVGIG, per germline (reference sequence). There are 14 residues in the CDR3. The CDR3 protein is CAWAKVVSTDTQYF. CDR3 nucleotide sequence: TGTGCCTGGGCCAAAGTGGTTAGCACAGATACGCAGTATTTT.

The rearrangement joins TRBV6-1 to TRBJ1-3; 7 positions agree with TRBD1. Germline V gene sequence: CDR1 MNHNS, CDR2 SASEGT. The CDR3 is 14 amino acids. Trimming cost V 6 bases and J 0 bases; bases outside gene matches: 2. Here the CDR3 reads CASRGQLSGNTIYF. The DNA of the CDR3 is TGTGCCAGCAGGGGACAGCTCTCTGGAAACACCATATATTTT.

V is TRBV28 and J is TRBJ2-3; 8 bases are shared with TRBD2. The length of the CDR3 is 15 residues. Trimming took 6 bases from V and 4 from J; bases not matched to a gene: 9. Germline assignment: CDR1 MDHEN and CDR2 SYDVKM. The CDR3 spells CASRASGLGADTQYF. CDR3 DNA sequence: TGTGCCAGCAGAGCTAGCGGGTTGGGGGCAGATACGCAGTATTTT.

Turning to this clone: Other DNA sequences in the same sample also yield this CDR3. The chain has TRBV15 and TRBJ2-1; D ambiguous. Trimming stripped 3 bases from V and 7 bases from J, with 10 bases between. Germline-derived CDR1 and CDR2 are LNHNV and YYDKDF (reference sequence). The CDR3 runs to 13 residues. In nucleotides, the CDR3 is TGTGCCACCAGCAGGGAAGCAAGAAATGAGCAGTTCTTC. It yields the protein CATSREARNEQFF.

This clone was observed once. The chain combines TRBV28 with TRBJ1-5; TRBD1 agrees at 7 bases. Germline V gives CDR1 MDHEN, CDR2 SYDVKM. With V trimmed by 1 base and J by 4 bases, 7 bases remained unmatched. This CDR3 is 16 amino acids long. Here the CDR3 reads CASSLLTGPLNQPQHF. Here the CDR3 DNA reads TGTGCCAGCAGTTTATTGACAGGGCCCTTAAATCAGCCCCAGCATTTT.

This clone came up a few times. The chain carries TRBV10-3 and TRBJ1-5, with 8 nucleotides matching TRBD1. This CDR3 contains 13 residues. The trim removed 4 bases at V and 6 bases at J, leaving 2 bases unmatched. Germline V gene data show CDR1 as ENHRY and CDR2 as SYGVKD. CDR3 coding DNA: TGTGCCATCAGTGGGGACAGGATTCAGCCCCAGCATTTT. Translated: CAISGDRIQPQHF.

This chain links TRBV6-4 with TRBJ2-2; D possibly corresponds to TRBD2 (5 bases). Germline V CDR1 and CDR2: MRHNA, SNTAGT. The CDR3 length is 13 residues. V lost 6 bases and J lost 6, with 11 bases in between. The CDR3 here is CASRADAPGELFF. The DNA of the CDR3 is TGTGCCAGCAGAGCGGATGCTCCCGGGGAGCTGTTTTTT.

V and J are TRBV21-1 and TRBJ2-2; TRBD1, the table's D call, was not compared with the DNA. TRBV21-1 corresponds to a pseudogene. This CDR3 is 20 amino acids long. This CDR3 is CASSHSTGTPLIANTGELFF. The CDR3 nucleotides are TGTGCCAGCAGCCATTCCACAGGGACCCCACTAATCGCGAACACCGGGGAGCTGTTTTTT.